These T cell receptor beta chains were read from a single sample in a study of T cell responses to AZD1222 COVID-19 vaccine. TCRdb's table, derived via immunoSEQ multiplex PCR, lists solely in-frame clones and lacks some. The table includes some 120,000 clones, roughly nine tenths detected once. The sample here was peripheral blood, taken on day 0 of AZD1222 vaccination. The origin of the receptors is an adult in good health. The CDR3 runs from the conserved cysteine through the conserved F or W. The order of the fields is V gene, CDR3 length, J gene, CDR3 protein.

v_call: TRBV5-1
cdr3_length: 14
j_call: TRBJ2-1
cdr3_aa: CASLPTSGGYEQFF

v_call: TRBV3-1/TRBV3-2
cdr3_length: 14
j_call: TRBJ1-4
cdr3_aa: CASSQGHVNEKLFF

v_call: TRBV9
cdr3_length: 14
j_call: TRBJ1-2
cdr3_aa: CASSVLGQGYGYTF

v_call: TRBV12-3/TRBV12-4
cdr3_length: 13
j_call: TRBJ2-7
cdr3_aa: CASSPGQGYEQYF

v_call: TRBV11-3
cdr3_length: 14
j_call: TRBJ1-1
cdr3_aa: CASSVQDSDTEAFF

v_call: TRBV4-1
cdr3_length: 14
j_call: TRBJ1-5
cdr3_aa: CASSEGPGHQPQHF

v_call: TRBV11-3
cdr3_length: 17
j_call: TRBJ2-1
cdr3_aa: CASSLASSGRVWDEQFF

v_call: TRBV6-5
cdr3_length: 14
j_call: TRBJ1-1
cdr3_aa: CASRNLIGDTEAFF

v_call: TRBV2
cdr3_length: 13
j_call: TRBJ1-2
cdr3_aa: CASRDRSNYGYTF

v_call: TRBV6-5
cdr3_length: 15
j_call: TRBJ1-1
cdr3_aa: CASSYWGQGNTEAFF

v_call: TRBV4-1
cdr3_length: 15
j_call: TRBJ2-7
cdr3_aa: CASSQDWGTDYEQYF

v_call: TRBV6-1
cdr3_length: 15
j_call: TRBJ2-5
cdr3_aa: CASSEVGGTMETQYF

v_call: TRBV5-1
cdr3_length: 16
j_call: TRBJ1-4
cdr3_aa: CASSPGTPATNEKLFF

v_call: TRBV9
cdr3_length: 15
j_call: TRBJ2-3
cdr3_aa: CASSVVGRETDTQYF

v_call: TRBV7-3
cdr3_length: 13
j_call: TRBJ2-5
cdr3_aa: CASSLSGEETQYF

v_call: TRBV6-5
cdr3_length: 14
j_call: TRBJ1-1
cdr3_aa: CASRLPTANTEAFF

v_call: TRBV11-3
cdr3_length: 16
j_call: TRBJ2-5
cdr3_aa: CASSLEIGGRLGTQYF

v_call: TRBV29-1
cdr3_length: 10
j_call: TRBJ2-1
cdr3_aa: CSALSNEQFF

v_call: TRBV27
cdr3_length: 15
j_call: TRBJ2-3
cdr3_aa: CASGSGTSVTDTQYF

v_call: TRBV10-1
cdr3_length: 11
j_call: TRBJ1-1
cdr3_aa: CASRSGTEAFF

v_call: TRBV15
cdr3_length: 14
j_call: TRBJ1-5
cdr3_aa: CATSRDYGAGLQHF

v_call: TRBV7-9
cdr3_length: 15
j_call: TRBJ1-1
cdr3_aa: CASSSLGGENTEAFF

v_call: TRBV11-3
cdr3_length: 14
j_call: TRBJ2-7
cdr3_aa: CASSLTSGGGEQYF

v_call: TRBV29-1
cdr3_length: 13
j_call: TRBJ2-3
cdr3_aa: CSVEDPSGVAQYF

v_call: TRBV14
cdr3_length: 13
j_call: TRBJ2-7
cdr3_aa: CASSSIWTDEQYF

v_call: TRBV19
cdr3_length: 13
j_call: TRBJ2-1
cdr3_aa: CASSPGGYNEQFF

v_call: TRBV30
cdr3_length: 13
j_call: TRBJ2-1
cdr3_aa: CACRTGDNNEQFF

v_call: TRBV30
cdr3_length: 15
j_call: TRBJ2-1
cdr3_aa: CAWIQGPSGASKQFF

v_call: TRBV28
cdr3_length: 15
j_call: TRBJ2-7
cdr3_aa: CASRGVTGGTYEQYF

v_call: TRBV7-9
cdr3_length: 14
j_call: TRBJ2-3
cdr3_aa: CASSLGYWSDTQYF

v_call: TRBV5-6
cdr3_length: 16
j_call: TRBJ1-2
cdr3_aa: CASSLAGGPSPDGYTF

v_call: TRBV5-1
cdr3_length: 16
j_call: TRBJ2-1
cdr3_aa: CASSLDTGGAYNEQFF

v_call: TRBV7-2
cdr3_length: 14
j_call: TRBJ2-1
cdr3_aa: CASSLSWTSNEQFF

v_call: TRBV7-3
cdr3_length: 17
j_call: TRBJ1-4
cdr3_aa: CASSAHGRGATNEKLFF

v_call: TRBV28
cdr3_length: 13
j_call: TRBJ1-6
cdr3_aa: CASKTGNPRALHF

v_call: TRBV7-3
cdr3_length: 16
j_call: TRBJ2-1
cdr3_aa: CASSKRGEVSYNEQFF

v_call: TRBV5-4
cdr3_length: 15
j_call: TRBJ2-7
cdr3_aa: CASSLESGPLYEQYF

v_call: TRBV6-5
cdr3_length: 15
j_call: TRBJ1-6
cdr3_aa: CASRLRGELNSPLHF

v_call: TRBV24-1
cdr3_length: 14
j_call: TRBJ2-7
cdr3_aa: CATSGTGASYEQYF

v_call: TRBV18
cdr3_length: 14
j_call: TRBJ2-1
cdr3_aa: CASSPAGLDNEQFF

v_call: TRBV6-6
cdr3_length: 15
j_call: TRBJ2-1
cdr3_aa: CASSFSVKGYNEQFF